The entry below gives a single T cell receptor beta chain sequence along with its context. The germline V gene encodes CDR1 MNHEY and CDR2 SMNVEV (reference sequence). V lost 3 bases to trimming and J lost 3 bases, with 11 bases between them. The CDR3 contains 14 residues. Primers: 60 Vbeta forward and 13 Jbeta reverse. The method was immunoSEQ multiplex PCR; TCRdb's version includes in-frame clones alone and lacks a portion of them. The data hold over 150,000 clones, with 80% to 85% observed a single time. The data originate from a study of cytomegalovirus exposure and HLA in healthy donors. Study-level information: Earlier, 95 million to 140 million unique TCR beta sequences were recovered from roughly 170 million T cells by an analysis.

This receptor was obtained from a boy aged 2 to 10 in good health and CMV-seronegative. The genes are TRBV27 and TRBJ1-1; TRBD1 might be the D (5 bases). Sequencing input: PBMCs. The CDR3 reads CASSLVGGDTEAFF. The DNA for the CDR3 is TGTGCCAGCAGTTTGGTAGGAGGGGACACTGAAGCTTTCTTT.